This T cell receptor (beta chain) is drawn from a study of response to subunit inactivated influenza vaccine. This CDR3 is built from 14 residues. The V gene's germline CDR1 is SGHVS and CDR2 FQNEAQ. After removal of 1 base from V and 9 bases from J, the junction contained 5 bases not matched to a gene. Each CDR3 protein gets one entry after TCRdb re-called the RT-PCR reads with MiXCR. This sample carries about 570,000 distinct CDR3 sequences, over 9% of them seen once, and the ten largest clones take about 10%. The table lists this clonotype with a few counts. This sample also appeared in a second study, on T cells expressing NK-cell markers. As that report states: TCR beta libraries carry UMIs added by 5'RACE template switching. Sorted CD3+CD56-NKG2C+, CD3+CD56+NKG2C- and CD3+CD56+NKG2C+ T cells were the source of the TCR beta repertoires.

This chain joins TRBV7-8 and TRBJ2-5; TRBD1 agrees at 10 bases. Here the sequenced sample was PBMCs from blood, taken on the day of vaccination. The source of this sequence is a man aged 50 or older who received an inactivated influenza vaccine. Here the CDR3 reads CASSLVTGGYSQYF. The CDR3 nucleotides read TGTGCCAGCAGCTTAGTGACAGGGGGCTACTCCCAGTACTTC.